This entry lists 11 T cell receptor beta chains sequenced from one sample in a study of T cell responses to AZD1222 COVID-19 vaccine. The data were produced by immunoSEQ multiplex PCR, yet TCRdb's version contains in-frame clones alone and is incomplete. The sample contains over 100,000 clones, about 85% of which appear only once. Sequencing used peripheral blood, obtained on day 0 of AZD1222 vaccination. The receptors originated from an adult in good health.

This clone was detected a few times. The CDR3, as DNA: TGTGCCAGCAGCCAAGATTTTCCAAGGGGGAGGAGCAATCAGCCCCAGCATTTT. This encodes CASSQDFPRGRSNQPQHF. The chain has TRBV4-2 and TRBJ1-5; tentatively, D is TRBD1 (6 bases). CDR1 and CDR2 from the germline V gene are LGHNA and YNFKEQ. This CDR3 contains 18 residues. Trimming stripped 0 bases from V and 1 base from J, with 16 bases between.

This clone was seen once. The gene calls are TRBV19 and TRBJ1-5; maybe TRBD1 (6 bases). V lost 6 bases and J 4 bases, leaving 19 bases between the germline ends. Germline-derived CDR1 and CDR2 are LNHDA and SQIVND (reference sequence). The CDR3 covers 16 residues. The DNA of the CDR3 is TGTGCCAGTAGAATTTTAACAGGGACACGGAATCAGCCCCAGCATTTT. This sequence encodes CASRILTGTRNQPQHF. The full variable domain, its missing parts supplied by reference TRBV19 and TRBJ1-5, is DGGITQSPKYLFRKEGQNVTLSCEQNLNHDAMYWYRQDPGQGLRLIYYSQIVNDFQKGDIAEGYSVSREKKESFPLTVTSAQKNPTAFYLCASRILTGTRNQPQHFGDGTRLSIL.

The chain uses TRBV4-3 and TRBJ2-5; D is unclear. The CDR3 loop spans 14 amino acids. V lost 0 bases and J lost 4, with 9 bases in between. The germline gives CDR1 LGHNA, CDR2 YSLEER. The CDR3 spells CASSQDKARETQYF. For the CDR3, the DNA is TGCGCCAGCAGCCAAGATAAGGCCAGAGAGACCCAGTACTTC.

The chain has TRBV30 and TRBJ1-5; 8 positions match TRBD1. Looked up from germline, CDR1 is GTSNPN and CDR2 is SVGIG (reference sequence). Trimming took 0 bases from V and 8 from J; bases not matched to a gene: 12. This CDR3 contains 16 residues. The CDR3, as DNA: TGTGCCTGGAGTGTACTTGGTCGGACAGGGCATGAGCCCCAGCATTTT. This gives the protein CAWSVLGRTGHEPQHF.

This sequence joins TRBV5-1 and TRBJ1-2; D gene ambiguous. V lost 7 bases to trimming and J lost 2 bases, with 12 bases between them. This CDR3 is built from 13 residues. Looked up from germline, CDR1 is SGHRS and CDR2 is YFSETQ. The CDR3: CASSLGPNYGYTF. DNA for the CDR3: TGCGCCAGCTCCTTGGGTCCGAACTATGGCTACACCTTC.

The J gene is TRBJ2-3, the V gene TRBV20-1, with 11 bases fitting TRBD2. Germline V lookup: CDR1 DFQATT, CDR2 SNEGSKA (reference sequence). The CDR3 has 15 residues. Trimming removed 3 bases from V and 6 bases from J; junction bases left unmatched: 8. The chain's CDR3 is CSASISGRVGDTQYF. DNA for the CDR3: TGCAGTGCTAGTATTAGCGGGAGGGTAGGGGATACGCAGTATTTT.

This chain joins TRBV11-3 and TRBJ2-3, with 15 bases that match TRBD2. Germline CDR1 SGHNT, CDR2 YENEEA. V was pared by 5 bases and J by 6 bases, with 9 bases of the junction left unmatched. This CDR3 spans 17 amino acids. The CDR3 protein is CASSPMVGLAGGDTQYF. In DNA, the CDR3 is TGTGCCAGCAGCCCGATGGTTGGACTAGCGGGAGGGGATACGCAGTATTTT. Drawing the rest from reference TRBV11-3 and TRBJ2-3, the complete variable domain is EAGVVQSPRYKIIEKKQPVAFWCNPISGHNTLYWYLQNLGQGPELLIRYENEEAVDDSQLPKDRFSAERLKGVDSTLKIQPAELGDSAVYLCASSPMVGLAGGDTQYFGPGTRLTVL.

The chain couples TRBV19 to TRBJ1-2; D ambiguous. This CDR3 contains 12 residues. The germline V gene has CDR1 LNHDA and CDR2 SQIVND (reference sequence). Trimming removed 6 bases at V and 8 bases at J, with 13 bases between. DNA for the CDR3: TGTGCCAGTAGACGGCGGACTAGCGGCTACACCTTC. It is translated as CASRRRTSGYTF.

In the case of this clone: At one end the junction does not follow the germline gene, possibly because of a read error. The rearrangement uses TRBV28 and TRBJ1-2, with D maybe TRBD1 (5 bases). The CDR3 has 12 amino acids. Looked up from germline, CDR1 is MDHEN and CDR2 is SYDVKM. CDR3 DNA sequence: TGTGCCGGCAGGGATAGGCACTATGGCTACACCTTC. Translation: CAGRDRHYGYTF.

This chain joins TRBV10-3 and TRBJ2-1; 13 nucleotides line up with TRBD2. J lost 8 bases, V lost 5 bases, and 0 bases had no gene match. Germline CDR1 reads ENHRY; CDR2 reads SYGVKD. The CDR3 has 13 residues. The CDR3: CAISTSGRDEQFF. The CDR3 coding sequence is TGTGCCATCAGTACTAGCGGGAGGGATGAGCAGTTCTTC.

The chain joins TRBV2 to TRBJ2-3; 8 positions match TRBD2. Per germline, CDR1 SNHLY and CDR2 FYNNEI. The junction had 6 bases not matched to a gene; V was cut back by 0 bases and J by 4 bases. This CDR3 has 16 residues. This chain's CDR3 is CASSEALQRESDTQYF. The CDR3 region has the DNA TGTGCCAGCAGTGAAGCGCTCCAGCGGGAGTCAGATACGCAGTATTTT.